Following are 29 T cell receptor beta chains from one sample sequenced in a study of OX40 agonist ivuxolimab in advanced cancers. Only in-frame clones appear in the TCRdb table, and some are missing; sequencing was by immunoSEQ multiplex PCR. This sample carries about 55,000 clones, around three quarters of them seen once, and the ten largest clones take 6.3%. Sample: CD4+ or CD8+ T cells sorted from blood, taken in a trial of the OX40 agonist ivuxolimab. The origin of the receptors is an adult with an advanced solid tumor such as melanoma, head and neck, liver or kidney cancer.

As DNA, the CDR3 is TGTGCCAGCAGCTTAGGGTATAGGGGACCCGGGAGTCAGCCCCAGCATTTT. Translated, it gives CASSLGYRGPGSQPQHF. The V and J genes are TRBV7-8 and TRBJ1-5, with D possibly matching TRBD1 (5 bases). Trimming left V 1 base short and J 6 bases short, with 19 bases between. The CDR3 is 17 residues long. Germline V gene data show CDR1 as SGHVS and CDR2 as FQNEAQ.

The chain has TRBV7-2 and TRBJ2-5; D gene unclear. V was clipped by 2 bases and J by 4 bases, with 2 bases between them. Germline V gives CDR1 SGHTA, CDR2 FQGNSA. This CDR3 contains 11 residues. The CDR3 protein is CASSLTETQYF. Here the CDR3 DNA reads TGTGCCAGCAGCTTAACAGAGACCCAGTACTTC.

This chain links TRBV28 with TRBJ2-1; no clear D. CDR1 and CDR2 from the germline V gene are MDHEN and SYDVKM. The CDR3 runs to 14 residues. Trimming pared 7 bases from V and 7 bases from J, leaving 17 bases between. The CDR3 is CASTTVLSTNEQFF. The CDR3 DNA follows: TGTGCCAGCACCACCGTTTTGTCCACAAATGAGCAGTTCTTC.

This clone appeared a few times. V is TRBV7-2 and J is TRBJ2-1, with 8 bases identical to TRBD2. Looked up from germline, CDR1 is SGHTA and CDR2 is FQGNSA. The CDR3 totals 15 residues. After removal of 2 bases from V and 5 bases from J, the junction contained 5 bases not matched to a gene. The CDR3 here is CASSLTRGGNNEQFF. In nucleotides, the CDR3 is TGTGCCAGCAGCTTAACTCGGGGGGGGAACAATGAGCAGTTCTTC.

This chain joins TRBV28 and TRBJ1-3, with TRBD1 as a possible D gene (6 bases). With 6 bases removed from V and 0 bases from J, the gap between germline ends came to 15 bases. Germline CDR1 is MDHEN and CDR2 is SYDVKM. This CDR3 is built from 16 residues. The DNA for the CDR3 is TGTGCCAGCAGCCTGATCGGACAGATCTCTGGAAACACCATATATTTT. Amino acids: CASSLIGQISGNTIYF.

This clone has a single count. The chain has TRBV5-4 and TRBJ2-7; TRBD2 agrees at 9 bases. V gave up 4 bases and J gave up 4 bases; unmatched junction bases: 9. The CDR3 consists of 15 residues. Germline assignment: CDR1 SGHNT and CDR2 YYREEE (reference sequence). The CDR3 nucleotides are TGTGCCAGCAGCCAAGTAGCGGGAGTCGGTTACGAGCAGTACTTC. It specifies CASSQVAGVGYEQYF.

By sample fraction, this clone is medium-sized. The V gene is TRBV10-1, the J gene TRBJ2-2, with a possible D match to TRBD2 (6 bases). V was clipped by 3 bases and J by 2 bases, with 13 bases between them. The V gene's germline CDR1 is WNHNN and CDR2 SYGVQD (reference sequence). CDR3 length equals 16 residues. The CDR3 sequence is CASSEGNSGNTGELFF. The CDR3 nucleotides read TGCGCCAGCAGTGAAGGAAATAGCGGAAACACCGGGGAGCTGTTTTTT.

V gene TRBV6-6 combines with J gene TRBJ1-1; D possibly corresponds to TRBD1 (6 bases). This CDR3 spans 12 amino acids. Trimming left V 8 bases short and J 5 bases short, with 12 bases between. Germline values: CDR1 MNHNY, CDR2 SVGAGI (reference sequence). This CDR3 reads CASAPQGTEAFF. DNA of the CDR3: TGTGCCAGCGCACCCCAGGGGACTGAAGCTTTCTTT.

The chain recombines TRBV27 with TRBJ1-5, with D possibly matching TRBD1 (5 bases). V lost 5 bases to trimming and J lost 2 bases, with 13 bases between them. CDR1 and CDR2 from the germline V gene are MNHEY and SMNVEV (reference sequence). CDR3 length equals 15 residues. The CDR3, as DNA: TGTGCCAGCAGTCCCAAATGGGGGGGCAATCAGCCCCAGCATTTT. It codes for CASSPKWGGNQPQHF.

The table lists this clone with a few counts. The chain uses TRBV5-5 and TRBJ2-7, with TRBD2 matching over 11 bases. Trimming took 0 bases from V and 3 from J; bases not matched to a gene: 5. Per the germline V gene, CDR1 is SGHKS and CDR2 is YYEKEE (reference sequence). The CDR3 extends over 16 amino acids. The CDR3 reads CASSLATSGSYYEQYF. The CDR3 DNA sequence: TGTGCCAGCAGCTTGGCTACTAGCGGGAGTTACTACGAGCAGTACTTC.

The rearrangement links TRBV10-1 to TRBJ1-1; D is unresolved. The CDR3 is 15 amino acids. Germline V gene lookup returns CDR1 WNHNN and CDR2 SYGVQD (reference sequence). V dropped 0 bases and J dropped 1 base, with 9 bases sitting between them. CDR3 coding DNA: TGCGCCAGCAGTGAGTCGATCAGGCCGAACACTGAAGCTTTCTTT. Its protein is CASSESIRPNTEAFF.

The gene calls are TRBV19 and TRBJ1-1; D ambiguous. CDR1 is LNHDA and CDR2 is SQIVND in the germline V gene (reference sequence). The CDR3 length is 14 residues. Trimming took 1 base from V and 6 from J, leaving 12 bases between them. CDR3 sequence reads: CASSIGGGGPEAFF. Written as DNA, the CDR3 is TGTGCCAGTAGTATAGGGGGAGGAGGGCCTGAAGCTTTCTTT.

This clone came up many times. CDR3 sequence (DNA): TGTGCCAGCAGAACTAAGGGACAGGGCAATCAGCCCCAGCATTTT. Its protein product is CASRTKGQGNQPQHF. The rearrangement uses TRBV5-8 and TRBJ1-5; 8 positions match TRBD1. The junction had 6 bases not matched to a gene; V was cut back by 5 bases and J by 2 bases. Germline loops: CDR1 SGHTS, CDR2 YDEGEE. The CDR3 contains 15 residues.

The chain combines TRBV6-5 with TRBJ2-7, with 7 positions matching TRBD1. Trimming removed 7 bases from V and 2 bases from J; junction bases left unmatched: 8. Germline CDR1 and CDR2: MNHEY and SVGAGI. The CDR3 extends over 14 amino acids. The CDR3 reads CASTPGDRAYEQYF. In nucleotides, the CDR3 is TGTGCCAGCACCCCCGGGGACAGAGCCTACGAGCAGTACTTC.

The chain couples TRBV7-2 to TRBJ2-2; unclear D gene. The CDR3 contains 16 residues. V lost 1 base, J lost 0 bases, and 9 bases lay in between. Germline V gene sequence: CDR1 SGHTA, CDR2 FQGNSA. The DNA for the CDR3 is TGTGCCAGCAGCTTAGAGTTAGGGACGAACACCGGGGAGCTGTTTTTT. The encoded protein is CASSLELGTNTGELFF.

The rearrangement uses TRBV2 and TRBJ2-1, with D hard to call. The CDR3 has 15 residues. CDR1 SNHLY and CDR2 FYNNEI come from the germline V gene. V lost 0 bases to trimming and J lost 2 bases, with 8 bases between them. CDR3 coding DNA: TGTGCCAGCAGTGAAGCAGGGCCCACCTACAATGAGCAGTTCTTC. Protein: CASSEAGPTYNEQFF.

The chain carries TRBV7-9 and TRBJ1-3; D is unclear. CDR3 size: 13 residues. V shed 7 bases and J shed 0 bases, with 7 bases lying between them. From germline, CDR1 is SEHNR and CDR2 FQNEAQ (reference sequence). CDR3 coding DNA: TGTGCCAGCAACCCCAGCTCTGGAAACACCATATATTTT. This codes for CASNPSSGNTIYF.

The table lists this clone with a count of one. The CDR3 bases are TGTGCCAGCTCACCGGTTCCGGGACTAGCGGGGGGGCCTTACGAGCAGTACTTC. Its translation is CASSPVPGLAGGPYEQYF. The chain employs TRBV18 and TRBJ2-7, with TRBD2 matching over 16 bases. From germline, CDR1 is KGHSH and CDR2 LQKENI. This CDR3 region has 18 residues. The V and J ends lost 3 bases and 4 bases, in that order; junction bases with no gene match: 9.

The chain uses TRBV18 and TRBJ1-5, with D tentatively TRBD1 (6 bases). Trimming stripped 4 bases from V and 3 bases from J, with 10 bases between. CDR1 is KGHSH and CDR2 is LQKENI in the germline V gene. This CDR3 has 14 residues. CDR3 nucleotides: TGTGCCAGCTCACTCGGACAGTACAATCAGCCCCAGCATTTT. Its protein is CASSLGQYNQPQHF.

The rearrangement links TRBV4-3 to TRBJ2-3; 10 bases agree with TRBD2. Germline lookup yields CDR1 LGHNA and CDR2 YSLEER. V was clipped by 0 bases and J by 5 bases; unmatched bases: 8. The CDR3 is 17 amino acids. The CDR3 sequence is CASSQDRSGGGRDTQYF. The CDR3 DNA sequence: TGCGCCAGCAGCCAAGATAGAAGCGGGGGGGGACGAGATACGCAGTATTTT.

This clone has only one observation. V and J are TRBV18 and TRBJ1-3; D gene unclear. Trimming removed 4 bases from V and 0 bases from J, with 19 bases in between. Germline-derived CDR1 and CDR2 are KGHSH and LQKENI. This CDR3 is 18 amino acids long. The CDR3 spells CASSLLHPRDSSGNTIYF. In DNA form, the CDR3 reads TGTGCCAGCTCACTTCTCCACCCAAGGGATTCCTCTGGAAACACCATATATTTT.

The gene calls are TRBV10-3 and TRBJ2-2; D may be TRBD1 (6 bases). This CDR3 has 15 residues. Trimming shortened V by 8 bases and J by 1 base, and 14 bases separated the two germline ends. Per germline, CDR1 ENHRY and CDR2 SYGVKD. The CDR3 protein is CAISSGTLNTGELFF. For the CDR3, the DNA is TGTGCCATCTCCTCCGGGACACTGAACACCGGGGAGCTGTTTTTT.

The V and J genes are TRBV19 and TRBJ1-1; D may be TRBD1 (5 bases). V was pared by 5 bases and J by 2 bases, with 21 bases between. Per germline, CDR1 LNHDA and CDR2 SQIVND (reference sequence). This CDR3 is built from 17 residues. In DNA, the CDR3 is TGTGCCAGTAGTCCCTATGGGACTCTTAAGGTAAACACTGAAGCTTTCTTT. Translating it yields CASSPYGTLKVNTEAFF.

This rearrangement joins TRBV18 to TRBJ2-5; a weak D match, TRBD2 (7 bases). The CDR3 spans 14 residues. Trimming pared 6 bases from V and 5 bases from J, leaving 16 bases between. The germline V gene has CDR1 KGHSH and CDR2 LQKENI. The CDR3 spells CASSPRGARETQYF. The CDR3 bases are TGTGCCAGCTCCCCTCGGGGGGCGAGGGAGACCCAGTACTTC.

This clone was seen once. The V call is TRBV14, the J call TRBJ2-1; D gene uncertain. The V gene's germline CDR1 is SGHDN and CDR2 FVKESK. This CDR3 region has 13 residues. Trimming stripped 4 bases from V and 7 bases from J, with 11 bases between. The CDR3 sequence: CASSPTNLNEQFF. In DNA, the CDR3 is TGTGCCAGCAGCCCGACCAACCTAAATGAGCAGTTCTTC.

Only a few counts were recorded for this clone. This CDR3 is CASSSQAGGQVEQYF. Here the CDR3 DNA reads TGTGCCAGCAGCTCTCAGGCGGGAGGACAAGTTGAGCAGTACTTC. This chain joins TRBV7-9 and TRBJ2-7; 8 bases fit TRBD2. Germline V gene lookup returns CDR1 SEHNR and CDR2 FQNEAQ (reference sequence). CDR3 length: 15 amino acids. The trim removed 4 bases at V and 7 bases at J, leaving 12 bases unmatched.

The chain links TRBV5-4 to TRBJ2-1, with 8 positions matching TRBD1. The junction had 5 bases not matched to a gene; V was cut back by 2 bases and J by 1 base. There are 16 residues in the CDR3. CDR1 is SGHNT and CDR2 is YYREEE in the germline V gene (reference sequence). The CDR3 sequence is CASSFSGGSSYNEQFF. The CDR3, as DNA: TGTGCCAGCAGCTTCTCAGGGGGCTCTTCCTACAATGAGCAGTTCTTC.

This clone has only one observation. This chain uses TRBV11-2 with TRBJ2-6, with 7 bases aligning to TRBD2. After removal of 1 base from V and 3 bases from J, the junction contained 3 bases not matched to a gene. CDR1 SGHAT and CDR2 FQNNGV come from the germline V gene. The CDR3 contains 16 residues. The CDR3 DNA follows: TGTGCCAGCAGCTTAGCTAGCGGAGTTGGGGCCAACGTCCTGACTTTC. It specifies CASSLASGVGANVLTF. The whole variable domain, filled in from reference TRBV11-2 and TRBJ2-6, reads EAGVAQSPRYKIIEKRQSVAFWCNPISGHATLYWYQQILGQGPKLLIQFQNNGVVDDSQLPKDRFSAERLKGVDSTLKIQPAKLEDSAVYLCASSLASGVGANVLTFGAGSRLTVL.

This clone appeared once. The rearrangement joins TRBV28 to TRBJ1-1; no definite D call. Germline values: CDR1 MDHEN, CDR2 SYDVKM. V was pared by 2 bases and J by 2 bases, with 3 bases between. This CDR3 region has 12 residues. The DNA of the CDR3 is TGTGCCAGCAGTTTACTCAACACTGAAGCTTTCTTT. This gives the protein CASSLLNTEAFF.